These 19 T cell receptor beta chains came from one sample sequenced in a study of T cell repertoires in cytomegalovirus infection. TCRdb ran MiXCR on the reads and lists one entry per CDR3 protein. The sample lists 200,000 or so distinct CDR3 sequences; approximately 30% were seen once. Sequencing was performed on PBMCs. Receptors originate from a human donor in good health (CMV status not recorded). Some clones in this sample may be carry-over from other donors' samples.

A word on this clonotype: The junction departs from germline at one end; a sequencing error may be responsible. CDR3 nucleotides: TGTGCCAGCAGTGACTCCTCTGAATACTTCTATGGCTACACCTTC. It translates to CASSDSSEYFYGYTF. The chain couples TRBV6-5 to TRBJ1-2; D is uncertain. The CDR3 is 15 amino acids. Germline V CDR1 and CDR2: MNHEY, SVGAGI.

This chain links TRBV11-2 with TRBJ2-3; D unresolved. Germline V gene sequence: CDR1 SGHAT, CDR2 FQNNGV. The CDR3 has 14 amino acids. The ends were cut back, 2 bases at V and 1 base at J, with 7 bases in the middle. This chain's CDR3 is CASSLSPGTDTQYF. The CDR3 coding sequence is TGTGCCAGCAGCTTATCCCCAGGCACAGATACGCAGTATTTT.

V gene TRBV6-5 combines with J gene TRBJ1-3; the D is unclear. The CDR3 extends over 15 amino acids. V lost 7 bases and J 0 bases, leaving 13 bases between the germline ends. CDR1 is MNHEY and CDR2 is SVGAGI in the germline V gene. As DNA, the CDR3 is TGTGCCAGCAAGGACGGAGGGTACTCTGGAAACACCATATATTTT. This encodes CASKDGGYSGNTIYF.

This clonotype was seen more than once but under ten times. The chain has TRBV6-2 or TRBV6-3 and TRBJ1-4; D might be TRBD1 (6 bases). The V gene's germline CDR1 is MNHEY and CDR2 SVGEGT. This CDR3 region has 15 residues. V dropped 6 bases and J dropped 3 bases, with 14 bases sitting between them. Written as DNA, the CDR3 is TGTGCCAGCAGCTTGAACAGGGCTTCTAATGAAAAACTGTTTTTT. Residues: CASSLNRASNEKLFF.

The chain combines TRBV19 with TRBJ1-2; no clear D. V was shortened by 7 bases and J by 0 bases, with 18 bases between the two germline ends. The germline gives CDR1 LNHDA, CDR2 SQIVND (reference sequence). The CDR3 loop spans 16 amino acids. Here the CDR3 DNA reads TGTGCCAGTACTACGGGCCTTGGGCTAACTAACTATGGCTACACCTTC. Translating it yields CASTTGLGLTNYGYTF.

This clonotype was counted only a few times. The chain recombines TRBV20-1 with TRBJ2-5; 8 nucleotides line up with TRBD2. Germline CDR1 reads DFQATT; CDR2 reads SNEGSKA (reference sequence). The CDR3 contains 17 residues. Trimming at V came to 3 bases and at J to 1 base, leaving 13 bases not matched to a gene. Here the CDR3 reads CSASLAVAGLLQETQYF. CDR3 nucleotide sequence: TGCAGTGCTAGTTTGGCGGTAGCGGGGCTACTCCAAGAGACCCAGTACTTC.

V gene TRBV6-5 combines with J gene TRBJ1-4, with D tentatively TRBD1 (5 bases). Per germline, CDR1 MNHEY and CDR2 SVGAGI. Deletions cut 5 bases from V and 4 bases from J, with 11 bases between. This CDR3 contains 14 residues. The CDR3 sequence is CASSTGRINEKLFF. The DNA for the CDR3 is TGTGCCAGCAGTACGGGACGGATTAATGAAAAACTGTTTTTT.

This sequence joins TRBV20-1 and TRBJ1-1, with D possibly matching TRBD1 (5 bases). Trimming cost V 2 bases and J 0 bases, with 16 bases left between them. CDR1 is DFQATT, CDR2 SNEGSKA, per germline (reference sequence). The CDR3 has 16 amino acids. DNA of the CDR3: TGCAGTGCTAGAAAGCCAACCGGGGCCATGAACACTGAAGCTTTCTTT. Its protein product is CSARKPTGAMNTEAFF.

The chain links TRBV19 to TRBJ1-2; no clear D. This CDR3 spans 17 amino acids. The germline V gene encodes CDR1 LNHDA and CDR2 SQIVND (reference sequence). V was shortened by 9 bases and J by 4 bases, with 27 bases between the two germline ends. Written as DNA, the CDR3 is TGTGCCAGAGCGGAAGACGTGACGCGAACGGGATTCTATGGCTACACCTTC. It encodes CARAEDVTRTGFYGYTF.

The CDR3, as DNA: TGTGCCAGCAGCGCCCAGGGGTTGGCACATGTTTCAGATACGCAGTATTTT. Residues: CASSAQGLAHVSDTQYF. V usage is TRBV9 and J usage is TRBJ2-3; perhaps TRBD1 as D (6 bases). Germline V gene lookup returns CDR1 SGDLS and CDR2 YYNGEE. With 3 bases removed from V and 4 bases from J, the gap between germline ends came to 21 bases. This CDR3 spans 17 amino acids. The variable domain in full, with the rest retrieved from reference TRBV9 and TRBJ2-3, is DSGVTQTPKHLITATGQRVTLRCSPRSGDLSVYWYQQSLDQGLQFLIQYYNGEERAKGNILERFSAQQFPDLHSELNLSSLELGDSALYFCASSAQGLAHVSDTQYFGPGTRLTVL.

This clonotype was seen only a few times. The rearrangement links TRBV11-2 to TRBJ2-3; the D call may be TRBD1 or TRBD2 (6 bases each). This CDR3 is 19 amino acids long. Germline V gene lookup returns CDR1 SGHAT and CDR2 FQNNGV. Trimming took 1 base from V and 6 from J, leaving 26 bases between them. CDR3: CASSLVERGTQDVSDTQYF. CDR3 DNA sequence: TGTGCCAGCAGCTTAGTAGAACGGGGGACACAGGATGTGTCGGATACGCAGTATTTT.

This chain connects TRBV5-4 to TRBJ1-1; TRBD1 might be the D (6 bases). Germline loops: CDR1 SGHNT, CDR2 YYREEE (reference sequence). This CDR3 spans 15 amino acids. With 6 bases removed from V and 2 bases from J, the gap between germline ends came to 17 bases. Here the CDR3 reads CASTLGGRPNTEAFF. The CDR3 nucleotides read TGTGCCAGCACCCTGGGGGGCAGACCTAACACTGAAGCTTTCTTT.

This clonotype was observed a handful of times. The CDR3 sequence: CASSPTLAPGAEAFF. The CDR3 DNA reads as TGTGCCAGCAGCCCAACCCTCGCCCCGGGCGCTGAAGCTTTCTTT. The V gene is TRBV14, the J gene TRBJ1-1; D not certain. The CDR3 consists of 15 residues. Germline lookup yields CDR1 SGHDN and CDR2 FVKESK. V was shortened by 4 bases and J by 6 bases, with 18 bases between the two germline ends.

The V call is TRBV20-1, the J call TRBJ2-5; 9 bases are a match to TRBD2. There are 15 residues in the CDR3. CDR1 and CDR2 (germline): DFQATT, SNEGSKA (reference sequence). V shed 5 bases and J 4 bases; nucleotides not matched to a gene: 11. CDR3 protein: CSAQRGATGGETQYF. DNA for the CDR3: TGCAGTGCTCAGCGGGGGGCAACGGGGGGAGAGACCCAGTACTTC.

The chain combines TRBV7-9 with TRBJ2-7; 10 nucleotides match TRBD1. After removal of 5 bases from V and 1 base from J, the junction contained 5 bases not matched to a gene. The germline gives CDR1 SEHNR, CDR2 FQNEAQ (reference sequence). The CDR3 is 15 amino acids. For the CDR3, the DNA is TGTGCCAGCAGCCCCAGACAGGGGGCTTCCTACGAGCAGTACTTC. It translates to CASSPRQGASYEQYF.

This clonotype was seen a few times. The chain recombines TRBV5-4 with TRBJ1-2; 8 bases map to TRBD1. Per the germline V gene, CDR1 is SGHNT and CDR2 is YYREEE (reference sequence). With 3 bases clipped from V and 5 bases from J, the junction kept 9 bases outside the gene matches. This CDR3 spans 15 amino acids. The CDR3 region is CASSYLDRVEYGYTF. Written as DNA, the CDR3 is TGTGCCAGCAGCTACCTGGACAGGGTGGAGTATGGCTACACCTTC.

The chain combines TRBV11-2 with TRBJ2-5; D possibly corresponds to TRBD1 (6 bases). Looked up from germline, CDR1 is SGHAT and CDR2 is FQNNGV. This CDR3 region has 14 residues. The ends were cut back, 6 bases at V and 2 bases at J, with 13 bases in the middle. The CDR3 nucleotides read TGTGCCAGCAGGTTGACAGGTATTCAAGAGACCCAGTACTTC. It translates to CASRLTGIQETQYF. Filled out from reference TRBV11-2 and TRBJ2-5, the complete variable domain reads EAGVAQSPRYKIIEKRQSVAFWCNPISGHATLYWYQQILGQGPKLLIQFQNNGVVDDSQLPKDRFSAERLKGVDSTLKIQPAKLEDSAVYLCASRLTGIQETQYFGPGTRLLVL.

Only a few counts were recorded for this clonotype. CDR3 coding DNA: TGTGCCAGCAGCCCGGAATTGGCAGGGCGTGAGGACGAGCAGTACTTC. This gives the protein CASSPELAGREDEQYF. The chain is built from TRBV7-6 and TRBJ2-7; D possibly corresponds to TRBD1 (5 bases). Germline values: CDR1 SGHVS, CDR2 FNYEAQ. V lost 5 bases and J 5 bases, leaving 22 bases between the germline ends. The CDR3 is made up of 16 amino acids.

The table lists this clonotype with a few counts. The CDR3 nucleotides are TGTGCCAGCAGCTTCGGGGGGACATTCCACTATGGCTACACCTTC. As protein: CASSFGGTFHYGYTF. The chain couples TRBV7-9 to TRBJ1-2, with D possibly matching TRBD1 (6 bases). The CDR3 extends over 15 amino acids. Germline V gene lookup returns CDR1 SEHNR and CDR2 FQNEAQ (reference sequence). Trimming left V 3 bases short and J 3 bases short, with 14 bases between.